This T cell receptor (beta chain) is drawn from a study of T-cell memory formation after mild COVID-19 (dated by TCRdb to the early 2020s). The study in broad terms: Most TCR sequence clusters were specific to one of the two donors. T-cell clones expanding and contracting after mild COVID-19 in a couple of donors were tracked by longitudinal TCRalpha and TCRbeta repertoire sequencing. The cohort was made up of two young adult volunteers, one female and one male, who were previously healthy.

Sequencing relied on an Illumina NovaSeq 6000. TCRalpha and TCRbeta cDNA libraries were built by 5'RACE with constant-segment primers, adding sample barcodes and unique molecular identifiers. RNA was extracted from every sample with Trizol reagent. Libraries were amplified in two PCR steps, with a second sample barcode and Illumina TruSeq adapters added in the second step. Libraries were sequenced on an Illumina NovaSeq with 2 x 150 bp paired-end reads. In the authors' own workflow: The reads were demultiplexed and collapsed into UMI-guided consensus sequences using migec v1.2.7. Using mixcr v2.1.11, UMI consensuses were aligned to TRA and TRB V and J templates and then assembled into clonotypes. Expanded or contracted clonotypes were those called significant by both edgeR and NoisET, with noise models trained on biological replicates. For edgeR calls, a false discovery rate-adjusted p below 0.01 and a log2 fold-change threshold of 1 were applied. As an exploratory analysis of dynamics, max-normalized trajectories of the 1000 most abundant clonotypes were examined by PCA with hierarchical clustering. Each responding clone was given a CD4 or CD8 phenotype based on the CD4+ and CD8+ repertoires, which had been sequenced separately. TCRdb cleaned the public reads at Q25 with fastp, built clones with MiXCR and kept in-frame beta chains. Identical CDR3 protein sequences are pooled into one entry, listed with their most common genes and DNA. These V and J calls derive from TCRdb rather than the authors' analysis. The sample data list around 420,000 distinct CDR3 sequences, and 20% to 25% of these were observed just once. The ten largest account for roughly 9.7% of the sample.

Concerning this clonotype: No antigen is known for it. The record has no base qualities; no much larger clone is one base away.

V is shortened by 5 bases, J by 6 bases, and the region joining them spans 10 bases. CDR1 and CDR2 (LNHNV, YYDKDF) derive from the germline V gene (reference sequence). The CDR3 runs 12 amino acids, cysteine and phenylalanine included. Kept here is only the CDR3 DNA, which spans 36 bases and is read in frame from base 1. Points the paper makes about the study in general: Clones contracting from day 15 to 85 had balanced CD4/CD8 phenotypes, while a second wave expanding from day 15 to 37 was biased towards CD4+. Contracting CD4+ clones turned up mainly in the CM and EM memory subsets, whereas EMRA was where CD8+ clones were enriched. The detection of some responding clones in pre-infection memory suggests that pre-existing cross-reactive memory T cells joined the SARS-CoV-2 response. Whether the second-wave clones peaking on day 37 were SARS-CoV-2 specific was not confirmed. Only two mild cases were covered by the study, and larger cohorts that include severe cases with pre-infection samples were considered necessary.

Ficoll-Paque density gradient centrifugation was used to isolate PBMCs. This clonotype originated in an adult woman who had mild COVID-19 (a few samples of this study predate the infection). The sample titles of this study are shuffled in the database, so cell type and time point are left out; the donor was told from shared clones. The rearranged segments are TRBV15 and TRBJ1-2; the D gene lacks a confident call. Sequencing input: PBMCs or a T cell subset sorted from them (not recorded which). The DNA sequence is as follows: TGTGCCACCAGCCTCATTGGAGATGGCTACACCTTC. Its amino acids are CATSLIGDGYTF.